Below, 28 T cell receptor beta chains from the same sample are listed, as sequenced in a study of blood T cell repertoires in COVID-19. The assay was immunoSEQ multiplex PCR, and TCRdb's table has in-frame clones only and misses some. The data hold 200,000 or so clones, with about 80% observed a single time. Sequenced material: PBMCs or T cells enriched from blood (not recorded which). These receptors were collected from a man between 40 and 49 years old who had recovered from COVID-19.

There are a few counts of this clone. V and J are TRBV6-5 and TRBJ1-2, with 7 bases fitting TRBD1. Germline V gene lookup returns CDR1 MNHEY and CDR2 SVGAGI. With V trimmed by 6 bases and J by 6 bases, 7 bases remained unmatched. CDR3 length: 13 residues. The CDR3 spells CASSRTGRDGYTF. CDR3 nucleotide sequence: TGTGCCAGCAGCCGGACAGGTCGGGATGGCTACACCTTC.

This chain joins TRBV6-5 and TRBJ1-1, with D perhaps matching TRBD1 (5 bases). This CDR3 is 14 amino acids long. The V end was cut by 5 bases, the J end by 0 bases, with 10 bases between. Germline V gene sequence: CDR1 MNHEY, CDR2 SVGAGI. CDR3 DNA sequence: TGTGCCAGCAGTCATACAGGATTGAACACTGAAGCTTTCTTT. The encoded protein is CASSHTGLNTEAFF.

The rearrangement uses TRBV28 and TRBJ1-6; D unclear. The CDR3 loop spans 14 amino acids. Trimming cost V 5 bases and J 6 bases, with 11 bases left between them. In germline, CDR1 is MDHEN, CDR2 SYDVKM. Written as DNA, the CDR3 is TGTGCCAGCAGTGGAGGAGGGTTTAATTCACCCCTCCACTTT. The encoded protein is CASSGGGFNSPLHF. Filled out from reference TRBV28 and TRBJ1-6, the complete variable domain reads DVKVTQSSRYLVKRTGEKVFLECVQDMDHENMFWYRQDPGLGLRLIYFSYDVKMKEKGDIPEGYSVSREKKERFSLILESASTNQTSMYLCASSGGGFNSPLHFGNGTRLTVT.

The chain is built from TRBV7-9 and TRBJ2-3; TRBD2 matches 14 bases. CDR3 length: 17 residues. The junction had 6 bases not matched to a gene; V was cut back by 5 bases and J by 2 bases. The germline V gene encodes CDR1 SEHNR and CDR2 FQNEAQ (reference sequence). CDR3 coding DNA: TGTGCCAGCAGCCCAGGACTAGCGGGGGGAGTCACAGATACGCAGTATTTT. This translates into CASSPGLAGGVTDTQYF.

The rearrangement uses TRBV28 and TRBJ1-5; 11 nucleotides align to TRBD1. CDR1 and CDR2 (germline): MDHEN, SYDVKM. The CDR3 loop spans 14 amino acids. Unmatched junction bases numbered 6, after V lost 7 bases and J lost 7 bases. The CDR3 here is CASTWGQGVQPQHF. The CDR3 DNA follows: TGTGCCAGCACATGGGGACAGGGGGTCCAGCCCCAGCATTTT.

This clone was detected only a few times. The gene calls are TRBV5-4 and TRBJ1-1; a possible D gene is TRBD1 (5 bases). CDR3 length: 14 residues. V was pared by 1 base and J by 1 base, with 8 bases between. Germline CDR1 SGHNT, CDR2 YYREEE (reference sequence). CDR3 loop: CASSLQGGNTEAFF. CDR3 DNA: TGTGCCAGCAGCTTGCAGGGTGGGAACACTGAAGCTTTCTTT.

This chain joins TRBV10-3 and TRBJ2-2, with D tentatively TRBD1 (6 bases). With 10 bases removed from V and 2 bases from J, the gap between germline ends came to 8 bases. The CDR3 loop spans 12 amino acids. Germline-derived CDR1 and CDR2 are ENHRY and SYGVKD. CDR3 DNA sequence: TGTGCCACCGGGACAAACACCGGGGAGCTGTTTTTT. Residues: CATGTNTGELFF.

The chain combines TRBV5-4 with TRBJ2-5; tentative D call: TRBD2 (6 bases). The V end lost 4 bases, the J end lost 5 bases, and 15 bases lay between the germline ends. Germline V gene lookup returns CDR1 SGHNT and CDR2 YYREEE (reference sequence). This CDR3 spans 14 amino acids. The chain's CDR3 is CASSPPGAGETQYF. DNA of the CDR3: TGTGCCAGCAGCCCTCCAGGAGCGGGTGAGACCCAGTACTTC.

The chain employs TRBV5-6 and TRBJ1-5; D might be TRBD1 (6 bases). V lost 3 bases, J lost 7 bases, and 14 bases lay in between. The CDR3 totals 14 residues. Germline V CDR1 and CDR2: SGHDT, YYEEEE. Written as DNA, the CDR3 is TGTGCCAGCAGCTATGGGCGGGGGCAACAGCCCCAGCATTTT. Translating it yields CASSYGRGQQPQHF.

This chain's CDR3 is CASSLGGTRQETQYF. The CDR3 bases are TGTGCCAGCAGCTTAGGGGGGACTAGACAAGAGACCCAGTACTTC. The chain is built from TRBV11-2 and TRBJ2-5; TRBD2 agrees at 8 bases. Germline lookup yields CDR1 SGHAT and CDR2 FQNNGV. After removal of 1 base from V and 2 bases from J, the junction contained 3 bases not matched to a gene. This CDR3 contains 15 residues.

For this clone: The sample holds other DNA sequences that translate to the same CDR3. The chain carries TRBV7-9 and TRBJ1-2; 10 nucleotides match TRBD1. This CDR3 is 15 amino acids long. V lost 0 bases, J lost 5 bases, and 3 bases stayed unmatched. Looked up from germline, CDR1 is SEHNR and CDR2 is FQNEAQ (reference sequence). The CDR3: CASSLAGTGAYGYTF. CDR3 DNA sequence: TGTGCCAGCAGCTTAGCGGGGACAGGGGCATATGGCTACACCTTC. Filled out from reference TRBV7-9 and TRBJ1-2, the complete variable domain reads DTGVSQNPRHKITKRGQNVTFRCDPISEHNRLYWYRQTLGQGPEFLTYFQNEAQLEKSRLLSDRFSAERPKGSFSTLEIQRTEQGDSAMYLCASSLAGTGAYGYTFGSGTRLTVV.

This clone has a single count. The chain links TRBV5-1 to TRBJ2-1, with D maybe TRBD1 (6 bases). The CDR3 extends over 13 amino acids. Germline V gene data show CDR1 as SGHRS and CDR2 as YFSETQ. V was pared by 7 bases and J by 7 bases, with 15 bases between. The DNA of the CDR3 is TGCGCCAGCTTGGGACAAAACGGGAATGAGCAGTTCTTC. It specifies CASLGQNGNEQFF.

A few counts support this clone. This rearrangement joins TRBV9 to TRBJ2-5; TRBD2 agrees at 13 bases. The CDR3 has 15 amino acids. J gave up 3 bases and V 2 bases, and 1 base lay outside the gene matches. The germline V gene encodes CDR1 SGDLS and CDR2 YYNGEE. The CDR3 here is CASSVGTSGEETQYF. The DNA of the CDR3 is TGTGCCAGCAGCGTCGGGACTAGCGGGGAAGAGACCCAGTACTTC.

This CDR3 reads CASSLAGAGYTF. Written as DNA, the CDR3 is TGTGCCAGCAGCTTAGCGGGGGCTGGCTACACCTTC. V gene TRBV7-6 combines with J gene TRBJ1-2; D is perhaps TRBD1 (6 bases). This CDR3 has 12 amino acids. Germline lookup yields CDR1 SGHVS and CDR2 FNYEAQ. V was shortened by 0 bases and J by 7 bases, with 6 bases between the two germline ends.

The genes are TRBV7-2 and TRBJ2-1; TRBD1 is a possible D gene (6 bases). Germline CDR1 and CDR2: SGHTA and FQGNSA. The CDR3 is 14 amino acids. Trimming took off 6 bases at V and 5 bases at J, with 14 bases between the two ends. The CDR3, as DNA: TGTGCCAGCAGATGGCAGGGGCGCAACAATGAGCAGTTCTTC. Its protein is CASRWQGRNNEQFF. The whole variable domain, remainder taken from reference TRBV7-2 and TRBJ2-1, is GAGVSQSPSNKVTEKGKDVELRCDPISGHTALYWYRQSLGQGLEFLIYFQGNSAPDKSGLPSDRFSAERTGGSVSTLTIQRTQQEDSAVYLCASRWQGRNNEQFFGPGTRLTVL.

Of note for this clone: Other DNA sequences in this sample translate to the same CDR3. The CDR3: CASSPDSGGYGYTF. The CDR3 DNA sequence: TGTGCCAGCAGCCCGGACAGTGGTGGCTATGGCTACACCTTC. The chain is built from TRBV5-5 and TRBJ1-2, with TRBD1 as a possible D gene (6 bases). This CDR3 contains 14 residues. Germline CDR1 SGHKS, CDR2 YYEKEE (reference sequence). Trimming left V 4 bases short and J 4 bases short, with 14 bases between. Supplemented by reference TRBV5-5 and TRBJ1-2, the full variable domain reads DAGVTQSPTHLIKTRGQQVTLRCSPISGHKSVSWYQQVLGQGPQFIFQYYEKEERGRGNFPDRFSARQFPNYSSELNVNALLLGDSALYLCASSPDSGGYGYTFGSGTRLTVV.

This clone was found once. V is TRBV14 and J is TRBJ2-5, with a possible D match to TRBD2 (6 bases). V lost 4 bases, J lost 8 bases, and 14 bases lay in between. The germline V gene has CDR1 SGHDN and CDR2 FVKESK. The CDR3 sequence is 13 residues long. This CDR3 is CASSRGVEGTQYF. The CDR3 DNA reads as TGTGCCAGCAGCCGGGGTGTGGAGGGAACCCAGTACTTC.

The chain recombines TRBV11-2 with TRBJ1-6; D uncertain. The CDR3 is 13 amino acids. Trimming stripped 4 bases from V and 4 bases from J, with 5 bases between. The germline V gene has CDR1 SGHAT and CDR2 FQNNGV. The CDR3 protein is CASSSGYNSPLHF. The CDR3 DNA reads TGTGCCAGCAGCTCGGGGTATAATTCACCCCTCCACTTT.

The chain recombines TRBV7-9 with TRBJ2-1; TRBD2 matches at 9 bases. The germline V gene has CDR1 SEHNR and CDR2 FQNEAQ (reference sequence). V shed 2 bases and J 9 bases; nucleotides not matched to a gene: 8. This CDR3 is built from 15 residues. DNA of the CDR3: TGTGCCAGCAGCTTAATGCGGGGGGGCCTCGGTGAGCAGTTCTTC. Translation gives CASSLMRGGLGEQFF.

This clone has only a few counts. The chain combines TRBV5-1 with TRBJ1-2, with TRBD1 identical over 8 bases. Germline V CDR1 and CDR2: SGHRS, YFSETQ. This CDR3 spans 16 amino acids. V was pared by 4 bases and J by 3 bases, with 11 bases of the junction left unmatched. In DNA, the CDR3 is TGCGCCAGCAGCCCTGGTGGGCAGGGGGCTTACTATGGCTACACCTTC. It codes for CASSPGGQGAYYGYTF.

This chain links TRBV7-2 with TRBJ1-4, with 9 bases lining up with TRBD1. This CDR3 is built from 15 residues. CDR1 SGHTA and CDR2 FQGNSA come from the germline V gene. V shed 4 bases, J shed 8 bases, and the junction held 8 bases outside the gene matches. The CDR3 DNA sequence: TGTGCCAGCAGCTCCGTTGGACAGGGGAGAGAAAAACTGTTTTTT. Its protein is CASSSVGQGREKLFF.

V is TRBV7-2 and J is TRBJ2-3; 13 positions match TRBD2. The length of the CDR3 is 16 residues. Looked up from germline, CDR1 is SGHTA and CDR2 is FQGNSA. Trimming at V came to 3 bases and at J to 6 bases, leaving 6 bases not matched to a gene. The CDR3 spells CASSLGLAGSRDTQYF. The DNA for the CDR3 is TGTGCCAGCAGCTTGGGACTAGCGGGGTCTCGCGATACGCAGTATTTT.

The V and J genes are TRBV4-1 and TRBJ1-2, with 7 bases identical to TRBD1. Germline V CDR1 and CDR2: MGHRA, YSYEKL. The CDR3 has 22 amino acids. J gave up 0 bases and V 4 bases, and 26 bases lay outside the gene matches. The CDR3 here is CASSRIGGTEPLVEGSNYGYTF. The CDR3 bases are TGCGCCAGCAGCCGAATAGGAGGGACAGAACCTTTAGTGGAGGGGTCTAACTATGGCTACACCTTC.

The chain recombines TRBV4-1 with TRBJ2-7, with D perhaps TRBD1 (6 bases). CDR1 is MGHRA, CDR2 YSYEKL, per germline. This CDR3 is 14 amino acids long. V lost 0 bases, J lost 2 bases, and 8 bases lay in between. CDR3 sequence (DNA): TGCGCCAGCAGCCAAGAAGGGGGAACCTACGAGCAGTACTTC. As protein: CASSQEGGTYEQYF.

The chain joins TRBV7-9 to TRBJ2-7; 10 bases map to TRBD1. Losses at the gene ends were 5 bases for V and 5 bases for J; bases not matched to a gene: 15. The CDR3 contains 17 residues. Looked up from germline, CDR1 is SEHNR and CDR2 is FQNEAQ (reference sequence). CDR3 protein: CASSPHLPGQGTNEQYF. DNA of the CDR3: TGTGCCAGCAGCCCACATTTGCCGGGACAGGGGACGAACGAGCAGTACTTC.

The chain joins TRBV11-2 to TRBJ1-5; 7 nucleotides agree with TRBD1. CDR1 SGHAT and CDR2 FQNNGV come from the germline V gene. With 5 bases clipped from V and 7 bases from J, the junction kept 11 bases outside the gene matches. The CDR3 has 15 residues. The CDR3 reads CASSPQGTRRQPQHF. In DNA, the CDR3 is TGTGCCAGCAGCCCACAGGGGACGCGACGGCAGCCCCAGCATTTT.

The V call is TRBV5-4, the J call TRBJ1-3; perhaps TRBD1 as D (5 bases). The V gene lost 2 bases and the J gene lost 0 bases, with 9 bases spanning the gap. The CDR3 runs to 15 residues. From germline, CDR1 is SGHNT and CDR2 YYREEE (reference sequence). CDR3: CASSFAGTSGNTIYF. CDR3 nucleotides: TGTGCCAGCAGCTTCGCGGGGACCTCTGGAAACACCATATATTTT.

The rearrangement links TRBV6-9 to TRBJ2-7; 7 nucleotides align to TRBD1. The CDR3 length is 14 residues. CDR1 is MNHGY, CDR2 SVAAGI, per germline. V shed 3 bases, J shed 2 bases, and the junction held 4 bases outside the gene matches. The CDR3 reads CASSYIGTAYEQYF. The DNA of the CDR3 is TGTGCCAGCAGTTACATTGGGACAGCCTACGAGCAGTACTTC.